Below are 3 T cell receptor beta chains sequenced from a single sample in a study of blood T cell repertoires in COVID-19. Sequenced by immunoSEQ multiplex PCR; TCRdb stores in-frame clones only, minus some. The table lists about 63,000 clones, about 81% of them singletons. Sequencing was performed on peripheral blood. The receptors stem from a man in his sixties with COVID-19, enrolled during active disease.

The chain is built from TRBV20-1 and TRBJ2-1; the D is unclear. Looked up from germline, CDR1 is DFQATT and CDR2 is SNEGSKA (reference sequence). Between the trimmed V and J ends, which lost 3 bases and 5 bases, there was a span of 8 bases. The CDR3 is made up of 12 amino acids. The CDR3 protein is CSASLVDNEQFF. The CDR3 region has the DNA TGCAGTGCTAGTCTAGTAGACAATGAGCAGTTCTTC.

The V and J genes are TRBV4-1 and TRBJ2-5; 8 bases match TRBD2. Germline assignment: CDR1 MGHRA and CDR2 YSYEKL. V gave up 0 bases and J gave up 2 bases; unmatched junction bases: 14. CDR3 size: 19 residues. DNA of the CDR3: TGCGCCAGCAGCCAAGACCCACGGGGCGGGGGGCTACTTCAAGAGACCCAGTACTTC. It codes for CASSQDPRGGGLLQETQYF.

In nucleotides, the CDR3 is TGTGCCAGCAGCTTTCGGGGTCCAGATACGCAGTATTTT. Translation: CASSFRGPDTQYF. J is TRBJ2-3 and V is TRBV5-4; TRBD2 is a possible D gene (5 bases). V was shortened by 2 bases and J by 4 bases, with 8 bases between the two germline ends. Germline V gene lookup returns CDR1 SGHNT and CDR2 YYREEE (reference sequence). CDR3 length: 13 residues.